One sample yielded the 10 T cell receptor beta chains listed below, sequenced in a study of shared clonotypes between healthy human individuals. Libraries were prepared by immunoSEQ multiplex PCR; TCRdb keeps only in-frame clonotypes and omits some of them. The table includes about 580,000 clones, roughly 98% detected once. CD45RO negativity and positive selection for CCR7 defined naive CD8 cells, a population that excluded terminally differentiated effector memory CD45RA+ cells. What was sequenced was naive CD8+ T cells sorted from blood. Receptors originate from a man aged 25 to 40 in good health.

This clone has just a few counts. The V call is TRBV5-4, the J call TRBJ2-1; D uncertain. V was trimmed by 0 bases and J by 4 bases, leaving 5 bases between them. The CDR3 has 13 residues. CDR1 and CDR2 from the germline V gene are SGHNT and YYREEE (reference sequence). CDR3 residues: CASSLEDYNEQFF. CDR3 nucleotides: TGTGCCAGCAGCTTGGAAGATTACAATGAGCAGTTCTTC.

The CDR3 protein is CSIRDNAYEQYF. The CDR3 bases are TGCAGCATCAGGGACAATGCCTACGAGCAGTACTTC. The chain couples TRBV29-1 to TRBJ2-7; TRBD1 is a possible D gene (6 bases). V shed 8 bases and J shed 2 bases, with 13 bases lying between them. Germline values: CDR1 SQVTM, CDR2 ANQGSEA. The CDR3 has 12 residues.

The rearrangement joins TRBV7-9 to TRBJ2-7; D unclear. V was cut by 0 bases and J by 5 bases, with 5 bases left in between. There are 12 residues in the CDR3. Germline V lookup: CDR1 SEHNR, CDR2 FQNEAQ (reference sequence). The chain's CDR3 is CASSLATHEQYF. The DNA for the CDR3 is TGTGCCAGCAGCTTAGCAACCCACGAGCAGTACTTC.

The chain recombines TRBV7-9 with TRBJ1-5; no clear D gene. Germline CDR1 and CDR2: SEHNR and FQNEAQ (reference sequence). With 0 bases removed from V and 5 bases from J, the gap between germline ends came to 17 bases. The CDR3 covers 17 residues. This CDR3 reads CASSLADRVNIDQPQHF. Written as DNA, the CDR3 is TGTGCCAGCAGCTTAGCCGACCGGGTTAACATAGATCAGCCCCAGCATTTT.

V usage is TRBV7-6 and J usage is TRBJ2-2; a possible D gene is TRBD2 (6 bases). Per the germline V gene, CDR1 is SGHVS and CDR2 is FNYEAQ. The CDR3 covers 12 residues. Trimming took off 8 bases at V and 7 bases at J, with 11 bases between the two ends. Here the CDR3 DNA reads TGTGCCAGCTCCGTGGGGGGCGGGGAGCTGTTTTTT. It codes for CASSVGGGELFF. The full variable domain, completed using reference TRBV7-6 and TRBJ2-2, is GAGVSQSPRYKVTKRGQDVALRCDPISGHVSLYWYRQALGQGPEFLTYFNYEAQQDKSGLPNDRFSAERPEGSISTLTIQRTEQRDSAMYRCASSVGGGELFFGEGSRLTVL.

Regarding this clone: The junction and the germline gene differ at one end; a read error may be behind it. The chain uses TRBV28 and TRBJ2-7; D not certain. This CDR3 spans 13 amino acids. Germline V CDR1 and CDR2: MDHEN, SYDVKM. CDR3 DNA: TGTGCCAGCAGTTTAACCCCAGGCAGCGTCTTAATATTC. The encoded protein is CASSLTPGSVLIF.

The chain is built from TRBV4-1 and TRBJ2-7; 14 bases map to TRBD2. This CDR3 comprises 19 residues. V lost 1 base, J lost 7 bases, and 15 bases stayed unmatched. Germline V CDR1 and CDR2: MGHRA, YSYEKL. The CDR3 loop reads CASSQAGLRPGLAGDEQYF. Written as DNA, the CDR3 is TGCGCCAGCAGCCAAGCTGGCCTAAGACCGGGACTAGCGGGAGATGAGCAGTACTTC.

The CDR3 DNA follows: TGTGCCAGCAGCTCTTCAGTGACAGGGGGTTGGTACAATGAGCAGTTCTTC. This encodes CASSSSVTGGWYNEQFF. V gene TRBV7-9 combines with J gene TRBJ2-1; 9 bases map to TRBD1. Unmatched junction bases numbered 11, after V lost 4 bases and J lost 4 bases. The germline CDR1 and CDR2 sequences are SEHNR and FQNEAQ (reference sequence). CDR3 length: 17 residues.

V usage is TRBV21-1 and J usage is TRBJ1-2. TRBV21-1 is assigned pseudogene status. The CDR3 covers 15 residues. The CDR3 spells CASSKAVFTNYGYTF. CDR3 DNA sequence: TGTGCCAGCAGCAAAGCTGTCTTTACTAACTATGGCTACACCTTC.

This clone was observed once. The gene calls are TRBV2 and TRBJ1-4; D unclear. This CDR3 has 10 amino acids. V was clipped by 6 bases and J by 7 bases, with 3 bases between them. Germline CDR1 reads SNHLY; CDR2 reads FYNNEI. DNA for the CDR3: TGTGCCAGCAGGCGTGAAAAACTGTTTTTT. Its translation is CASRREKLFF.